Listed below are T cell receptor beta chains from one sample, sequenced in a study of T cell changes during pregnancy in multiple sclerosis. Sequenced by immunoSEQ multiplex PCR; TCRdb stores in-frame clones only, minus some. Here the sample spans 130,000 or so clones, 95% to 98% being singletons. Source: peripheral blood, taken after pregnancy. The receptors were sampled from a female donor with multiple sclerosis, enrolled in a pregnancy study. Each CDR3 is given with its conserved first and last residue. Fields, in order: J gene, V gene, D gene, CDR3 DNA, CDR3 protein. A D gene is named only where the DNA matches it firmly.

j_gene: TRBJ1-3
v_gene: TRBV15
d_gene: TRBD1
CDR3nt: TGTGCCACGCGTCGGGACAGGAGCTCTGGAAACACCATATATTTT
CDR3aa: CATRRDRSSGNTIYF

j_gene: TRBJ2-4
v_gene: TRBV7-2
d_gene: .
CDR3nt: TGTGCCAGCAGCTTAGCGTTGAGTTCCGGAGCCAAAAACATTCAGTACTTC
CDR3aa: CASSLALSSGAKNIQYF

j_gene: TRBJ2-3
v_gene: TRBV2
d_gene: TRBD2
CDR3nt: TGTGCCAGCAGTGCGACCAGACTAGCGGGAGGGCCAGATACGCAGTATTTT
CDR3aa: CASSATRLAGGPDTQYF

j_gene: TRBJ2-7
v_gene: TRBV27
d_gene: TRBD1
CDR3nt: TGTGCCAGCAGTTTATCATCGGTGCCCGGGACAGGCTACGAGCAGTACTTC
CDR3aa: CASSLSSVPGTGYEQYF

j_gene: TRBJ2-2
v_gene: TRBV29-1
d_gene: .
CDR3nt: TGCAGCGTCCTCCCAGGGGAGGGTCGGCTGTTTTTT
CDR3aa: CSVLPGEGRLFF

j_gene: TRBJ1-5
v_gene: TRBV18
d_gene: .
CDR3nt: TGTGCCAGCTCACTTTCTTTTCCAGGGAGCAATCAGCCCCAGCATTTT
CDR3aa: CASSLSFPGSNQPQHF

j_gene: TRBJ2-7
v_gene: TRBV14
d_gene: .
CDR3nt: TGTGCCAGCAGCCAACCGGGACATACCTACGAGCAGTACTTC
CDR3aa: CASSQPGHTYEQYF

j_gene: TRBJ1-2
v_gene: TRBV28
d_gene: .
CDR3nt: TGTGCCAGCAGTCCCCTTGGGGCTCAGGGCTACACCTTC
CDR3aa: CASSPLGAQGYTF

j_gene: TRBJ2-7
v_gene: TRBV7-9
d_gene: TRBD1
CDR3nt: TGTGCCAGCAGCTTAGGACAGGGGACGTACGAGCAGTACTTC
CDR3aa: CASSLGQGTYEQYF

j_gene: TRBJ2-3
v_gene: TRBV18
d_gene: .
CDR3nt: TGTGCCAGCTCCAGCATACAGGGGGGGACAGATACGCAGTATTTT
CDR3aa: CASSSIQGGTDTQYF

j_gene: TRBJ2-2
v_gene: TRBV2
d_gene: .
CDR3nt: TGTGCCAGCCGAGCGAGCGGACCCGGGGAGCTGTTTTTT
CDR3aa: CASRASGPGELFF

j_gene: TRBJ2-2
v_gene: TRBV29-1
d_gene: TRBD2
CDR3nt: TGCAGCGTTGGGTTTCGGCTAGCGGGCGACATGGAGCTGTTTTTT
CDR3aa: CSVGFRLAGDMELFF

j_gene: TRBJ2-5
v_gene: TRBV6-5
d_gene: TRBD2
CDR3nt: TGTGCCAGCAGTTACGGTCGGGGAGGGCAAGAGACCCAGTACTTC
CDR3aa: CASSYGRGGQETQYF

j_gene: TRBJ2-2
v_gene: TRBV9
d_gene: .
CDR3nt: TGTGCCAGCAGCGTAGGTGTCTCCACCGGGGAGCTGTTTTTT
CDR3aa: CASSVGVSTGELFF

j_gene: TRBJ2-5
v_gene: TRBV5-1
d_gene: .
CDR3nt: TGCGCCAGCAGCTTGGGGCTACTACAAGAGACCCAGTACTTC
CDR3aa: CASSLGLLQETQYF

j_gene: TRBJ2-1
v_gene: TRBV28
d_gene: .
CDR3nt: TGTGCCAGCAGGGTGGGCCGACCCCGACATGAGCAGTTCTTC
CDR3aa: CASRVGRPRHEQFF